These 20 T cell receptor beta chains came from one sample sequenced in a study of monozygotic twins with inflammatory bowel disease. TCRdb reprocessed the 5' RACE reads, keeping one entry per CDR3 protein, no DNA. The table lists 400,000 or so distinct CDR3 sequences. The sample consisted of blood. These receptors came from a human donor with ulcerative colitis or Crohn's disease, or a healthy co-twin of an affected twin (not recorded which).

The V call is TRBV20-1, the J call TRBJ2-1; TCRdb returns TRBD2, unconfirmable since there is no DNA. Germline V gene sequence: CDR1 DFQATT, CDR2 SNEGSKA (reference sequence). This CDR3 contains 13 residues. CDR3 in amino acids: CSAVASRRNEQFF.

The chain uses TRBV7-8 and TRBJ2-1; TCRdb's assignment of TRBD1 cannot be checked, as there is no DNA. The CDR3 runs 13 residues. In germline, CDR1 is SGHVS, CDR2 FQNEAQ. The chain's CDR3 is CASSQDREREQFF. Together with reference TRBV7-8 and TRBJ2-1, the CDR3 gives the full variable domain: GAGVSQSPRYKVAKRGQDVALRCDPISGHVSLFWYQQALGQGPEFLTYFQNEAQLDKSGLPSDRFFAERPEGSVSTLKIQRTQQEDSAVYLCASSQDREREQFFGPGTRLTVL.

The chain uses TRBV29-1 and TRBJ2-1; with no DNA, the TCRdb D assignment of TRBD1 cannot be verified. The CDR3 sequence is 12 residues long. Germline V gives CDR1 SQVTM, CDR2 ANQGSEA. The CDR3: CSVGQGEGVQFF.

The V call is TRBV27, the J call TRBJ1-6; the D gene TCRdb calls, TRBD1, cannot be checked with no DNA. CDR1 MNHEY and CDR2 SMNVEV come from the germline V gene (reference sequence). The CDR3 is made up of 12 amino acids. This chain's CDR3 is CASSFPGSPLHF.

The chain carries TRBV7-3 and TRBJ2-1; TCRdb designates TRBD2, a call that cannot be tested without DNA. CDR1 is SGHTA and CDR2 is FQGTGA in the germline V gene. There are 17 residues in the CDR3. The CDR3 sequence: CASSLGRGGAYYNEQFF.

This chain uses TRBV9 with TRBJ2-1. CDR1 SGDLS and CDR2 YYNGEE come from the germline V gene. The CDR3 runs to 15 residues. Here the CDR3 reads CASSLLGEFSNEQFF.

This chain links TRBV29-1 with TRBJ2-5; TCRdb's D gene call, TRBD2, goes unchecked for lack of DNA. The length of the CDR3 is 12 residues. CDR1 and CDR2 (germline): SQVTM, ANQGSEA. The CDR3 loop is CSVFREGETQYF. Full variable domain (remainder filled in from reference TRBV29-1 and TRBJ2-5): SAVISQKPSRDICQRGTSLTIQCQVDSQVTMMFWYRQQPGQSLTLIATANQGSEATYESGFVIDKFPISRPNLTFSTLTVSNMSPEDSSIYLCSVFREGETQYFGPGTRLLVL.

This chain uses TRBV4-3 with TRBJ2-3; TCRdb lists TRBD2, though no DNA is available to test this call. The CDR3 extends over 17 amino acids. Germline V gene sequence: CDR1 LGHNA, CDR2 YSLEER. CDR3 amino acids: CASSQGGGGSRADTQYF.

The chain carries TRBV20-1 and TRBJ2-5; TCRdb designates TRBD2, a call that cannot be tested without DNA. The germline V gene has CDR1 DFQATT and CDR2 SNEGSKA (reference sequence). There are 13 residues in the CDR3. This chain's CDR3 is CSLQRGTQETQYF.

CDR3 protein: CASSLALQGADTQYF. The chain carries TRBV7-9 and TRBJ2-3. The CDR3 is 15 residues long. Germline assignment: CDR1 SEHNR and CDR2 FQNEAQ (reference sequence).

The gene calls are TRBV29-1 and TRBJ2-7. Germline CDR1 and CDR2: SQVTM and ANQGSEA. CDR3 length: 13 residues. CDR3 loop: CSVDWGSSYEQYF.

V gene TRBV7-2 combines with J gene TRBJ1-3. Per germline, CDR1 SGHTA and CDR2 FQGNSA. This CDR3 has 15 amino acids. The chain's CDR3 is CASSLLGQPGNTIYF.

The V gene is TRBV6-5, the J gene TRBJ2-7; TCRdb indicates TRBD1, and absent DNA this call remains unverified. The CDR3 contains 15 residues. CDR1 is MNHEY and CDR2 is SVGAGI in the germline V gene. The CDR3 loop reads CASSYSWDSSYEQYF.

The V call is TRBV29-1, the J call TRBJ1-1. Per the germline V gene, CDR1 is SQVTM and CDR2 is ANQGSEA. CDR3 size: 11 residues. This CDR3 is CSVGENTEAFF.

This sequence joins TRBV20-1 and TRBJ1-3; the D gene TCRdb calls, TRBD1, cannot be checked with no DNA. The CDR3 contains 17 residues. CDR1 and CDR2 (germline): DFQATT, SNEGSKA (reference sequence). CDR3 region: CSARDTPGQGRGNTIYF.

The chain has TRBV20-1 and TRBJ2-3. The CDR3 runs 11 residues. The germline V gene encodes CDR1 DFQATT and CDR2 SNEGSKA (reference sequence). CDR3: CSATAGDTQYF.

This chain uses TRBV12-3 or TRBV12-4 with TRBJ1-5; TCRdb reports TRBD1, a call that lacks DNA to check it against. The CDR3 loop spans 13 amino acids. Here the CDR3 reads CASTQNPGDPQHF.

This chain links TRBV18 with TRBJ2-7; TCRdb names TRBD1, which stays unverified in the absence of DNA. CDR1 is KGHSH and CDR2 is LQKENI in the germline V gene. CDR3 length equals 15 residues. CDR3 loop: CASSPPETGTYEQYF.

The V call is TRBV4-2, the J call TRBJ2-5; checking the TCRdb D call of TRBD1 is not possible without DNA. Germline V gene data show CDR1 as LGHNA and CDR2 as YNFKEQ. The CDR3 spans 15 residues. The CDR3 here is CASSQDLRGLETQYF.

The chain combines TRBV11-2 with TRBJ1-1; TCRdb picks TRBD1, but there is no DNA to check that call. CDR1 and CDR2 from the germline V gene are SGHAT and FQNNGV. This CDR3 is 14 amino acids long. This chain's CDR3 is CASKTGNQNTEAFF.